The clone carrying this T cell receptor beta chain showed up just a few times. The antigen is not known. This CDR3 has 15 amino acids. Germline CDR1 is KGHSH and CDR2 is LQKENI. V was pared by 6 bases and J by 0 bases, with 14 bases between. These data come from a study of beta chain features in type 1 diabetes. Study background: Age and gender were similar between patients and healthy donors, as were cell yields. Study findings and constraints: When Type 1 diabetes patients were examined, their TCRB CDR3s proved moderately but significantly shorter in all four CD4+ subsets.

Central memory, naive, regulatory and stem cell-like memory CD4+ cells were sorted by CD45RO/CCR7/CD25/CD127/CD95/CD27. Since all of the isolated RNA was reverse transcribed, expressed TCRB transcripts were what got sequenced. Sequencing used immunoSEQ multiplex PCR; TCRdb keeps in-frame clones, though not all of them. The top ten hold 0.03% to 0.045% of the sample, which has 640,000 or so clones, roughly 13% seen once. The chain employs TRBV18 and TRBJ1-1; D is unresolved. The sequencing input was naive CD4+ T cells from blood. The TCR was taken from a man aged 18 to 29 with type 1 diabetes. As DNA, the CDR3 is TGTGCCAGCTCGAGGCTGGGCGATATGAACACTGAAGCTTTCTTT. Translated, it gives CASSRLGDMNTEAFF.